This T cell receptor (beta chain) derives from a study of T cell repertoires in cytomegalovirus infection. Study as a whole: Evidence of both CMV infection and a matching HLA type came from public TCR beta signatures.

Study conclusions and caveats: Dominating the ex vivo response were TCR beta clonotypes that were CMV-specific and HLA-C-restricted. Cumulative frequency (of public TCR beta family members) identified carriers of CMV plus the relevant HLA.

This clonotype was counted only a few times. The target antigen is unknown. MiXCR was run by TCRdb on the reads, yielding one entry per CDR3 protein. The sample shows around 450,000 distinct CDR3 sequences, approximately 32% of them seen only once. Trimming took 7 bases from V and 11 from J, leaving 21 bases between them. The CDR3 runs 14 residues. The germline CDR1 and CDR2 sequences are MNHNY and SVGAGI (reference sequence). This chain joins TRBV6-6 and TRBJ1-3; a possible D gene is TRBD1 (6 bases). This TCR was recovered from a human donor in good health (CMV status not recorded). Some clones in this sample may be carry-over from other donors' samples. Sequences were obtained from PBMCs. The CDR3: CASTWGGGIQAIYF. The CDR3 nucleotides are TGTGCCAGCACTTGGGGAGGGGGTATACAGGCCATATATTTT.